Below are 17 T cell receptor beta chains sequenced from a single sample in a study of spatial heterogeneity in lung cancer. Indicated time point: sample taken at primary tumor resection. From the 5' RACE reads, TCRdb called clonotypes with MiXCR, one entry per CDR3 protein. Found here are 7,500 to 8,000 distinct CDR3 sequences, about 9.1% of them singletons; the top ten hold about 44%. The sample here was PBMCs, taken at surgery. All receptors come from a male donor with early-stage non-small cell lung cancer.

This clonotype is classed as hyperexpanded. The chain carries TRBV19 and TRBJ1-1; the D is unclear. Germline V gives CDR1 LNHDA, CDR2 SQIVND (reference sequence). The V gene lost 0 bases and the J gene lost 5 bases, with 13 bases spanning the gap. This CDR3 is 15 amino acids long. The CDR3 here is CASSIDLGSGTEAFF. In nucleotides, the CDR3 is TGTGCCAGTAGTATAGATCTTGGGTCCGGAACTGAAGCTTTCTTT.

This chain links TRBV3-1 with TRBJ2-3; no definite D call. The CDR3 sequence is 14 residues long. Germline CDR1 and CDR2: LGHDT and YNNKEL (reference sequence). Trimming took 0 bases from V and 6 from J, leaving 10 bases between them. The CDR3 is CASSQESWADTQYF. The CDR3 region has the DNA TGTGCCAGCAGCCAAGAGTCGTGGGCGGATACGCAGTATTTT.

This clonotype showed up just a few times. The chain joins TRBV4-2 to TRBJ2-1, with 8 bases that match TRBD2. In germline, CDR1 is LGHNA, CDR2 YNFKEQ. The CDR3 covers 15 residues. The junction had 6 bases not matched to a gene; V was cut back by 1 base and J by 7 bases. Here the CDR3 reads CASSQASLAGNEQFF. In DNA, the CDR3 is TGTGCCAGCAGCCAAGCAAGTCTAGCGGGTAATGAGCAGTTCTTC.

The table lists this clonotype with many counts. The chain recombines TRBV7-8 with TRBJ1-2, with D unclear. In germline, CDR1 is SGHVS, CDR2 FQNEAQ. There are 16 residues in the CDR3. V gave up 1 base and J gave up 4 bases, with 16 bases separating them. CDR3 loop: CASSLGLAMASYGYTF. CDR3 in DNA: TGTGCCAGCAGCTTAGGCCTTGCGATGGCTTCCTATGGCTACACCTTC.

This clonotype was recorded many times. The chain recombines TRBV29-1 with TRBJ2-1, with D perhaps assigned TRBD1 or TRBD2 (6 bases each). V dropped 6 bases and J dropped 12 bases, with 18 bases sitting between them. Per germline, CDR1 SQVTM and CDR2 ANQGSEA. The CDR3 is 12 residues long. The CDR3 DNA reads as TGCAGCGTGGCGGACAGTTGGGGAGGGCAGTTCTTC. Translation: CSVADSWGGQFF.

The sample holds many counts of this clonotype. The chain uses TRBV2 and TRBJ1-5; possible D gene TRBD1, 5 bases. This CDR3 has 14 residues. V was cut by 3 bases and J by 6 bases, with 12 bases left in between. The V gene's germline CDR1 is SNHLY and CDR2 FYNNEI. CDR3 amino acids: CASSDRGGGQPQHF. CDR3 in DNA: TGTGCCAGCAGTGATCGCGGTGGGGGTCAGCCCCAGCATTTT.

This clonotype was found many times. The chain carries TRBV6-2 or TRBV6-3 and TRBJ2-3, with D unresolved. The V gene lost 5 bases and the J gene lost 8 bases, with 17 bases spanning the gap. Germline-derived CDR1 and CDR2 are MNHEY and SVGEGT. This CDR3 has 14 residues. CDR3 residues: CASSHGSPLSTQYF. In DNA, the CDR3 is TGTGCCAGCAGTCACGGGTCTCCCTTGAGTACGCAGTATTTT.

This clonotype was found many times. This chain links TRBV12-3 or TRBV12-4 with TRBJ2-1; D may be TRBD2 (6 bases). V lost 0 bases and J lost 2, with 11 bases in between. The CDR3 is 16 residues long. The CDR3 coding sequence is TGTGCCAGCAGTTTAGCGGAGGGCGTACCCTACAATGAGCAGTTCTTC. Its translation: CASSLAEGVPYNEQFF.

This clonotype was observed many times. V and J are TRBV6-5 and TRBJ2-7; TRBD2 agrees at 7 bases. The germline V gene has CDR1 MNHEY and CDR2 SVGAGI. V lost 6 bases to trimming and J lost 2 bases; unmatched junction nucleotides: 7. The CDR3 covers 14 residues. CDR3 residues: CASSQDGGTYEQYF. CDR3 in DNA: TGTGCCAGCAGCCAAGACGGGGGGACCTACGAGCAGTACTTC.

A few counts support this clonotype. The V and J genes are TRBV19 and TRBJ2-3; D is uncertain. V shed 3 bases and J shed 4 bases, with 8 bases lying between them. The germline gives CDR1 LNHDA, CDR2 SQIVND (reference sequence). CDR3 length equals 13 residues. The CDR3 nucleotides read TGTGCCAGTAGTATCTTGTCAGCAGATACGCAGTATTTT. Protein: CASSILSADTQYF.

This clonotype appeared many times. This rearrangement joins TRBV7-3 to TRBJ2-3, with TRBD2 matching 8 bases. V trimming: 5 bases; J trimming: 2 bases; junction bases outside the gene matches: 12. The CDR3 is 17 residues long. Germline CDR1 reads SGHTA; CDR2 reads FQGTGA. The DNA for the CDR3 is TGTGCCAGCAGCGCCTACGCGGGAGGCCCCTCCACAGATACGCAGTATTTT. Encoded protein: CASSAYAGGPSTDTQYF. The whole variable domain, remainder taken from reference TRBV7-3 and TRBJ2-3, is GAGVSQTPSNKVTEKGKYVELRCDPISGHTALYWYRQSLGQGPEFLIYFQGTGAADDSGLPNDRFFAVRPEGSVSTLKIQRTERGDSAVYLCASSAYAGGPSTDTQYFGPGTRLTVL.

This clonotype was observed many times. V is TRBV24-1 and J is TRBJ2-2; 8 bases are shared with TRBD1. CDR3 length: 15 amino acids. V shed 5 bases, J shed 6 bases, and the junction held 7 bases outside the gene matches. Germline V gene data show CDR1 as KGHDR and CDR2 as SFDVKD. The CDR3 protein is CATSARGQGSGELFF. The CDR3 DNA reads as TGTGCCACCAGTGCGCGAGGACAGGGCTCCGGGGAGCTGTTTTTT.

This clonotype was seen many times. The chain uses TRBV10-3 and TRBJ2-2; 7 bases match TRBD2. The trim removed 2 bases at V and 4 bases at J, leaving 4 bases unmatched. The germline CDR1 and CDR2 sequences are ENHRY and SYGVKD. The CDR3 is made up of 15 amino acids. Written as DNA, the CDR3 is TGTGCCATCAGTGAGGCGGGAGTGGGCACCGGGGAGCTGTTTTTT. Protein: CAISEAGVGTGELFF.

CDR3 DNA sequence: TGTGCCAGCAGGCTTTCAGCGGGAGGTACAGATACGCAGTATTTT. Its translation is CASRLSAGGTDTQYF. The rearrangement joins TRBV6-1 to TRBJ2-3; 9 nucleotides agree with TRBD2. The ends lost 6 bases at V and 3 bases at J; junction bases unmatched: 7. In germline, CDR1 is MNHNS, CDR2 SASEGT. This CDR3 spans 15 amino acids.

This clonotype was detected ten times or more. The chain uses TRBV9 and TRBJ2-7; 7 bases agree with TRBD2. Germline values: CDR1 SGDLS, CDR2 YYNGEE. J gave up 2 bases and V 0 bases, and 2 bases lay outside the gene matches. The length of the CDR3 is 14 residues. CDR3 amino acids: CASSVAGGPYEQYF. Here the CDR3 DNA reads TGTGCCAGCAGCGTAGCGGGAGGCCCCTACGAGCAGTACTTC. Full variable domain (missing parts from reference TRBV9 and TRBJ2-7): DSGVTQTPKHLITATGQRVTLRCSPRSGDLSVYWYQQSLDQGLQFLIQYYNGEERAKGNILERFSAQQFPDLHSELNLSSLELGDSALYFCASSVAGGPYEQYFGPGTRLTVT.

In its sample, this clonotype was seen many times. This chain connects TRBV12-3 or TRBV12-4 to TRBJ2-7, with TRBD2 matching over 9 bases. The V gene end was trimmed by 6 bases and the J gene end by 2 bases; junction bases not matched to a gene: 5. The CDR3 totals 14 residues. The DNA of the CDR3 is TGTGCCAGCAGCCTGACTAGCGGAACCTACGAGCAGTACTTC. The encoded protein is CASSLTSGTYEQYF.

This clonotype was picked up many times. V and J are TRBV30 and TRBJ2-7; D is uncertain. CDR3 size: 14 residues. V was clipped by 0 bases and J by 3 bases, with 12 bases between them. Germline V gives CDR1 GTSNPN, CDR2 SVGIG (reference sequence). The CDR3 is CAWSVLGSRYEQYF. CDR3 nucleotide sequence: TGTGCCTGGAGTGTACTTGGCAGTCGCTACGAGCAGTACTTC. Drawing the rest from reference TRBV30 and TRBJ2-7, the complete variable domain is SQTIHQWPATLVQPVGSPLSLECTVEGTSNPNLYWYRQAAGRGLQLLFYSVGIGQISSEVPQNLSASRPQDRQFILSSKKLLLSDSGFYLCAWSVLGSRYEQYFGPGTRLTVT.